A selection of T cell receptor beta chains follows, all from one sample in a study of blood T cell repertoires in COVID-19. Repertoires were generated with immunoSEQ multiplex PCR, while TCRdb's copy carries only in-frame clones and drops some. Counted here are over 20,000 clones, around 89% occurring once; the ten biggest clones make up approximately 5.9%. Material for sequencing was peripheral blood. Receptors originate from a human donor in a cohort sampled during active COVID-19. The conserved cysteine and the conserved F or W are not part of the CDR3 here.

>TRBV3-1/TRBV3-2
ASSHHRDYEQY
>TRBV2
ASSGTRLRNEKLF
>TRBV6-5
ASSYMQGRGYT
>TRBV5-1
ASSLDRGPYNEQF
>TRBV29-1
SVGRDRGGKTQY
>TRBV5-1
ASRPPTGGIDYGYT
>TRBV20-1
SASSFAGAYNEQF
>TRBV6-2/TRBV6-3
ASSYVGGGETQY
>TRBV7-3
ASSSRTSEEEQF
>TRBV30
AWRGYSGKHEQY
>TRBV7-9
ASSPQARELRDTQY
>TRBV24-1
ATSSGSYEQY
>TRBV28
ASSSERTGGNGYT
>TRBV28
ASSYYYGTDTQY
>TRBV6-5
ASSSGLAGTDTQY
>TRBV5-1
ASEWGTSGTPAYNEQF
>TRBV5-1
ASSPGTLRETQY
>TRBV30
ACMDRNTGELF
>TRBV3-1/TRBV3-2
ASSLDRRGTYEQY
>TRBV19
ASSIASDEQF
>TRBV6-6
ASSYSDNYEQY
>TRBV5-6
ASRSWTGSSYEQY
>TRBV27
ASSVQGSTGELF
>TRBV6-1
ASSEQGGRTYNEQF